This TCR beta chain is drawn from a study of blood T cell repertoires in COVID-19. Germline CDR1 reads LGHDT; CDR2 reads YNNKEL (reference sequence). V was shortened by 0 bases and J by 7 bases, with 16 bases between the two germline ends. The CDR3 spans 16 residues. The data were produced by immunoSEQ multiplex PCR, yet TCRdb's version contains in-frame clones alone and is incomplete. The data contain under 250,000 clones, roughly 85% of them singletons. Source material: PBMCs or T cells enriched from blood (not recorded which). The chain employs TRBV3-1 (or the pseudogene TRBV3-2) and TRBJ1-5; D might be TRBD1 (5 bases). The receptor comes from a woman aged 45-59 years with acute COVID-19. CDR3 DNA sequence: TGTGCCAGCAGCCAAGATCTCCAGGGCCTAGGGCAGCCCCAGCATTTT. Amino acid sequence: CASSQDLQGLGQPQHF.